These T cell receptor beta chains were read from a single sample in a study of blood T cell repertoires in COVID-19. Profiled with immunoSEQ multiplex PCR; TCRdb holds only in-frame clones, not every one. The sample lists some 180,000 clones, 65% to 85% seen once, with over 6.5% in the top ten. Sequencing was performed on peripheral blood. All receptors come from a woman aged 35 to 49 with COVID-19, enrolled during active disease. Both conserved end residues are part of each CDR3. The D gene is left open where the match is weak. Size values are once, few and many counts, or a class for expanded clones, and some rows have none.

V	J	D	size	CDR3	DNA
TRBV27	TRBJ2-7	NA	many	CASTRAGVSYEQYF	TGTGCCAGCACTAGGGCAGGGGTGAGCTACGAGCAGTACTTC
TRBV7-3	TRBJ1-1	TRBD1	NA	CASNPTGADTEAFF	TGTGCCAGCAACCCGACAGGGGCCGACACTGAAGCTTTCTTT
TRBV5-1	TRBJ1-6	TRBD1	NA	CASSETGMSYNSPLHF	TGCGCCAGCAGCGAGACAGGGATGTCCTATAATTCACCCCTCCACTTT
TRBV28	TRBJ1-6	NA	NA	CASRLGGNSPLHF	TGTGCCAGCAGGCTAGGTGGAAATTCACCCCTCCACTTT
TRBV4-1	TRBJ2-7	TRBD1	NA	CASSQERSRTGNYEQYF	TGCGCCAGCAGCCAAGAAAGATCCAGGACAGGCAACTACGAGCAGTACTTC
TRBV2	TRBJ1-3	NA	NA	CASRQNRDRNTIYF	TGTGCCAGCAGGCAGAACAGGGATCGAAACACCATATATTTT
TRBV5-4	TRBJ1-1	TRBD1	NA	CASSGRQGARTEAFF	TGTGCCAGCAGCGGTAGACAGGGGGCAAGAACTGAAGCTTTCTTT
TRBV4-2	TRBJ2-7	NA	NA	CASSQDQSGEQYF	TGTGCCAGCAGCCAAGATCAGTCTGGCGAGCAGTACTTC
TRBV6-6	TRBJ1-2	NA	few	CASSYDWAGDGYTF	TGTGCCAGCAGTTACGATTGGGCAGGGGATGGCTACACCTTC
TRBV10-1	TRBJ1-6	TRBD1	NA	CASSGTGSGSPLHF	TGCGCCAGCAGTGGGACAGGGTCCGGTTCACCCCTCCACTTT
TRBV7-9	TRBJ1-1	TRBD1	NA	CASSPTTGGYTEAFF	TGTGCCAGCAGCCCCACGACAGGGGGGTACACTGAAGCTTTCTTT
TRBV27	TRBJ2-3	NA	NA	CASSKPPLGRNTDTQYF	TGTGCCAGCAGTAAACCTCCCCTAGGAAGGAACACAGATACGCAGTATTTT
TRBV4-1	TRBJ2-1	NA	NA	CASSQERRTGVEQFF	TGCGCCAGCAGCCAAGAAAGGAGGACGGGAGTTGAGCAGTTCTTC
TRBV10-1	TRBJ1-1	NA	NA	CASSAGNTEAFF	TGCGCCAGCAGTGCGGGAAACACTGAAGCTTTCTTT
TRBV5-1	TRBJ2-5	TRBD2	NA	CASSEGMLAGQETQYF	TGCGCCAGCAGCGAAGGAATGTTAGCGGGGCAAGAGACCCAGTACTTC
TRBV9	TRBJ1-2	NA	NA	CASSFGRLEGVYGYTF	TGTGCCAGCAGCTTCGGACGTCTCGAGGGGGTGTATGGCTACACCTTC
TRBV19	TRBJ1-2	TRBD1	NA	CASSAWTGGDYGYTF	TGTGCCAGTAGTGCCTGGACAGGGGGCGACTATGGCTACACCTTC
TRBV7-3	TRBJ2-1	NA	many	CASPKPGGGSFDEQFF	TGTGCCAGCCCCAAACCCGGGGGAGGTTCCTTTGATGAGCAGTTCTTC
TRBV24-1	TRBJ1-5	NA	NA	CATSDPTANQPQHF	TGTGCCACCAGTGACCCAACAGCCAATCAGCCCCAGCATTTT
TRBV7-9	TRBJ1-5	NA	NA	CASSLGQGQGNQPQHF	TGTGCCAGCAGCTTAGGTCAGGGGCAGGGAAATCAGCCCCAGCATTTT
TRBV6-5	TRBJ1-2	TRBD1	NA	CASSGSTGGNYGYTF	TGTGCCAGCTCCGGGAGTACAGGGGGTAACTATGGCTACACCTTC
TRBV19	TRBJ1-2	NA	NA	CASEHRADGLSYTF	TGTGCCAGTGAGCACAGGGCGGACGGACTGAGCTACACCTTC
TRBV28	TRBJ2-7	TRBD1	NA	CASSQSGTGGNEQYF	TGTGCCAGCAGTCAATCCGGGACAGGGGGCAATGAGCAGTACTTC
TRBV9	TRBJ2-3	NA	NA	CASSVGGLFTDTQYF	TGTGCCAGCAGCGTAGGGGGACTCTTCACAGATACGCAGTATTTT
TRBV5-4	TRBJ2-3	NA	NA	CASSTSLGGDTQYF	TGTGCCAGCAGCACCTCCCTAGGGGGAGATACGCAGTATTTT
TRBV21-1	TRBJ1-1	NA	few	CASSLTGRAFF	TGTGCCAGCAGCCTGACAGGGCGTGCTTTCTTT
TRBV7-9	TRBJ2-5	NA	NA	CASSLVVPGETQYF	TGTGCCAGCAGCTTAGTAGTCCCGGGGGAGACCCAGTACTTC
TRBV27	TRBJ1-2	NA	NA	CASSPRTDLNYGYTF	TGTGCCAGCAGTCCTCGGACAGACCTCAACTATGGCTACACCTTC
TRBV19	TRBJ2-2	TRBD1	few	CASRIGTGGANTGELFF	TGTGCCAGTAGGATAGGGACAGGGGGCGCGAACACCGGGGAGCTGTTTTTT
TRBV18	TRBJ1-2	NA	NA	CASSQDQGLGGYTF	TGTGCCAGCTCACAAGACCAGGGTCTGGGTGGCTACACCTTC
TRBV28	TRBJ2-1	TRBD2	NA	CASTGLDFPEQFF	TGTGCCAGCACGGGACTAGACTTTCCTGAGCAGTTCTTC